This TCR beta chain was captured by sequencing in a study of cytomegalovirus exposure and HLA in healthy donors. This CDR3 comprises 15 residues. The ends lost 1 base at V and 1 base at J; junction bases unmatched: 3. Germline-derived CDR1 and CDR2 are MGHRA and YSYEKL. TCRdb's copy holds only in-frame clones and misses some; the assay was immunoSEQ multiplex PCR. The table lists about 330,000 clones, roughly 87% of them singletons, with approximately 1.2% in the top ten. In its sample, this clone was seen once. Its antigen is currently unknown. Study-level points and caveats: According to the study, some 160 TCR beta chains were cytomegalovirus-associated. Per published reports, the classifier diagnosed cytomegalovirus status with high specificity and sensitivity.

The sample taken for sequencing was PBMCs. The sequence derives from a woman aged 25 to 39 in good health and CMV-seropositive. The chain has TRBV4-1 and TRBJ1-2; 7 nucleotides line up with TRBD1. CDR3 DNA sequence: TGCGCCAGCAGCCAAGTGACAGGGAATAACTATGGCTACACCTTC. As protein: CASSQVTGNNYGYTF.